The 13 T cell receptor beta chains reported below all come from one sample, sequenced in a study of OX40 agonist ivuxolimab in advanced cancers. TCRdb's table, derived via immunoSEQ multiplex PCR, lists solely in-frame clones and lacks some. The table shows around 80,000 clones, with nearly 95% occurring only once. The specimen was CD4+ or CD8+ T cells sorted from blood, collected in a trial of the OX40 agonist ivuxolimab. These receptors all stem from an adult with an advanced solid tumor such as melanoma, head and neck, liver or kidney cancer.

In regard to this clone: Other DNA sequences within the sample encode an identical CDR3. This chain joins TRBV5-6 and TRBJ2-7, with 11 bases that match TRBD1. Germline V gene sequence: CDR1 SGHDT, CDR2 YYEEEE. The CDR3 sequence is 14 residues long. Trimming cost V 3 bases and J 2 bases; bases outside gene matches: 1. CDR3 sequence reads: CASSWGQGAYEQYF. The CDR3 coding sequence is TGTGCCAGCAGCTGGGGACAGGGGGCCTACGAGCAGTACTTC.

The chain carries TRBV21-1 and TRBJ1-1; TRBD1, the D gene given by the table, was not confirmed from the DNA. TRBV21-1 is annotated as a pseudogene. The CDR3 consists of 14 residues. CDR3 protein: CASSIVVGTGEAFF. The CDR3 region has the DNA TGTGCCAGCAGCATCGTAGTCGGGACAGGCGAGGCTTTCTTT.

The CDR3 DNA reads TGTGCCAGCAGCCGTACCTTTGACGGGGCGGTCTATGGCTACACCTTC. The encoded protein is CASSRTFDGAVYGYTF. The chain links TRBV27 to TRBJ1-2; TRBD1 is a possible D gene (5 bases). Trimming shortened V by 6 bases and J by 4 bases, and 21 bases separated the two germline ends. From germline, CDR1 is MNHEY and CDR2 SMNVEV (reference sequence). CDR3 length: 16 residues.

This chain links TRBV9 with TRBJ2-3, with 15 nucleotides matching TRBD2. This CDR3 is 18 amino acids long. Trimming cost V 0 bases and J 3 bases; bases outside gene matches: 5. Germline lookup yields CDR1 SGDLS and CDR2 YYNGEE. This chain's CDR3 is CASSVEGLAGGRTDTQYF. The CDR3 region has the DNA TGTGCCAGCAGCGTAGAGGGACTAGCGGGAGGTAGGACAGATACGCAGTATTTT.

The chain links TRBV7-9 to TRBJ2-3; 8 nucleotides match TRBD2. Germline V gene data show CDR1 as SEHNR and CDR2 as FQNEAQ (reference sequence). Germline trimming cut 4 bases from V and 5 bases from J; bases unmatched to any gene: 2. This CDR3 region has 13 residues. CDR3 DNA: TGTGCCAGCAGCTCCGGGGGGGGAGATACGCAGTATTTT. Protein sequence: CASSSGGGDTQYF.

This clone is a singleton in its sample. The chain employs TRBV7-6 and TRBJ1-3, with D perhaps TRBD1 (5 bases). V was cut by 5 bases and J by 1 base, with 12 bases left in between. From germline, CDR1 is SGHVS and CDR2 FNYEAQ. The CDR3 extends over 15 amino acids. CDR3 sequence (DNA): TGTGCCAGCAGCCCCACCTGGGGGTCTGGAAACACCATATATTTT. Its translation is CASSPTWGSGNTIYF.

The V and J genes are TRBV28 and TRBJ1-5; D not resolved. This CDR3 has 15 amino acids. Deletions cut 0 bases from V and 3 bases from J, with 9 bases between. Germline V gives CDR1 MDHEN, CDR2 SYDVKM. DNA of the CDR3: TGTGCCAGCAGTTTATGGCAGGCGGACAATCAGCCCCAGCATTTT. Translated: CASSLWQADNQPQHF.

This chain uses TRBV7-8 with TRBJ2-3, with 10 bases aligning to TRBD2. V was pared by 1 base and J by 2 bases, with 6 bases of the junction left unmatched. There are 17 residues in the CDR3. CDR1 and CDR2 from the germline V gene are SGHVS and FQNEAQ. CDR3 sequence: CASSLVGSGGYTDTQYF. CDR3 coding DNA: TGTGCCAGCAGCTTAGTCGGTAGCGGGGGGTACACAGATACGCAGTATTTT.

This chain connects TRBV7-8 to TRBJ1-1; D is perhaps TRBD1 (5 bases). From germline, CDR1 is SGHVS and CDR2 FQNEAQ. Trimming took 5 bases from V and 4 from J, leaving 17 bases between them. CDR3 size: 15 residues. The CDR3 sequence: CASSPHGGVGTEAFF. The CDR3 region has the DNA TGTGCCAGCAGCCCCCATGGGGGGGTCGGCACTGAAGCTTTCTTT.

The V gene is TRBV11-2, the J gene TRBJ1-1, with 8 bases identical to TRBD1. The CDR3 has 18 residues. CDR1 SGHAT and CDR2 FQNNGV come from the germline V gene. After removal of 1 base from V and 2 bases from J, the junction contained 12 bases not matched to a gene. The CDR3: CASSLVPYRQGRNTEAFF. CDR3 DNA sequence: TGTGCCAGCAGCTTAGTTCCATACCGACAGGGGAGAAACACTGAAGCTTTCTTT. The complete variable domain, with remaining parts taken from reference TRBV11-2 and TRBJ1-1, reads EAGVAQSPRYKIIEKRQSVAFWCNPISGHATLYWYQQILGQGPKLLIQFQNNGVVDDSQLPKDRFSAERLKGVDSTLKIQPAKLEDSAVYLCASSLVPYRQGRNTEAFFGQGTRLTVV.

The CDR3 loop is CASSYSGYHSTEAFF. The CDR3 DNA sequence: TGTGCCAGCAGTTACTCAGGCTATCACAGCACTGAAGCTTTCTTT. This sequence joins TRBV6-6 and TRBJ1-1; unclear D gene. The germline CDR1 and CDR2 sequences are MNHNY and SVGAGI (reference sequence). The CDR3 extends over 15 amino acids. Trimming removed 0 bases at V and 4 bases at J, with 12 bases between.

The rearrangement uses TRBV15 and TRBJ2-1; TRBD1 matches at 9 bases. The CDR3 extends over 14 amino acids. The trim removed 5 bases at V and 9 bases at J, leaving 8 bases unmatched. Germline CDR1 is LNHNV and CDR2 is YYDKDF (reference sequence). The DNA for the CDR3 is TGTGCCACCAGCCACTTTAGGGACAGGGTTGAGCAGTTCTTC. Its translation is CATSHFRDRVEQFF.

This clone was counted between two and nine times. The chain employs TRBV28 and TRBJ1-2, with no clear D. The germline V gene has CDR1 MDHEN and CDR2 SYDVKM. The V end was cut by 9 bases, the J end by 8 bases, with 10 bases between. CDR3 length: 10 residues. CDR3 DNA: TGTGCCAGTCGCCGCGAGGGCTACACCTTC. This sequence encodes CASRREGYTF.